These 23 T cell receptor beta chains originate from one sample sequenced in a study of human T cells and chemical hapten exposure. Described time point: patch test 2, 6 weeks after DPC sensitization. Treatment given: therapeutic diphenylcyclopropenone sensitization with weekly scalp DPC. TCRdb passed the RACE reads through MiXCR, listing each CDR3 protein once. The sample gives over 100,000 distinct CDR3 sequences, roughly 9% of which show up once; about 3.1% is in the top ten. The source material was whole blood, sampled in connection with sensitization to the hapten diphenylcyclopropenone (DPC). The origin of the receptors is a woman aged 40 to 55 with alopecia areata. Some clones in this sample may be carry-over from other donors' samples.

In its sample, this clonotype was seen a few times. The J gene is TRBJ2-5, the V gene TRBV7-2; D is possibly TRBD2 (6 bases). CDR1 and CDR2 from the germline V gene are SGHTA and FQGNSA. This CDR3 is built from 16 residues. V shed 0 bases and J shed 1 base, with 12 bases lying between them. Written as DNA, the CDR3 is TGTGCCAGCAGCTTAGCGCAACGGGGGTTCCAAGAGACCCAGTACTTC. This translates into CASSLAQRGFQETQYF.

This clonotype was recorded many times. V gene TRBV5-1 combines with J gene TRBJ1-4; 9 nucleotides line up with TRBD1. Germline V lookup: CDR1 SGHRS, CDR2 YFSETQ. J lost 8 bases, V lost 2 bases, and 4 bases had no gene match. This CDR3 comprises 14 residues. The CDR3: CASSFTGGAEKLFF. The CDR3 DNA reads TGCGCCAGCAGCTTCACAGGGGGCGCGGAAAAACTGTTTTTT.

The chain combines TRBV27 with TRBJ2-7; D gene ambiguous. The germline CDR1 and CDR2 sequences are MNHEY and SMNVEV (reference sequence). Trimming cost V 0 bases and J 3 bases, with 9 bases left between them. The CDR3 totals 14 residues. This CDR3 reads CASSLSGTRYEQYF. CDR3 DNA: TGTGCCAGCAGTTTATCGGGAACCCGCTACGAGCAGTACTTC.

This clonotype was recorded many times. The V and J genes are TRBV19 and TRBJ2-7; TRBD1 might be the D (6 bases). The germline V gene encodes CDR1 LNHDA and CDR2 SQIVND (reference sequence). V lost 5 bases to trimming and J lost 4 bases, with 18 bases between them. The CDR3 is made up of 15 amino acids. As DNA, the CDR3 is TGTGCCAGTAGTCAAAGGGGGTCAAGGGAATACGAGCAGTACTTC. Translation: CASSQRGSREYEQYF.

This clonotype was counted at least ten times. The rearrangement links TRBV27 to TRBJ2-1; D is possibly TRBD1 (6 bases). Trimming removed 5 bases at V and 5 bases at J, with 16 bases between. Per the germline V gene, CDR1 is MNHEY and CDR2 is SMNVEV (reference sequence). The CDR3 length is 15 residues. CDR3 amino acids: CASSLTNGQNNEQFF. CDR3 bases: TGTGCCAGCAGTCTCACTAACGGACAGAACAATGAGCAGTTCTTC.

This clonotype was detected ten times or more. The CDR3 coding sequence is TGTGCCAGCAGTTTCAGGGTTAACCTGAACACTGAAGCTTTCTTT. This gives the protein CASSFRVNLNTEAFF. This rearrangement joins TRBV27 to TRBJ1-1; D possibly corresponds to TRBD1 (5 bases). This CDR3 comprises 15 residues. The germline V and J ends were trimmed by 3 bases and 0 bases, with 11 bases remaining between them. CDR1 is MNHEY and CDR2 is SMNVEV in the germline V gene (reference sequence).

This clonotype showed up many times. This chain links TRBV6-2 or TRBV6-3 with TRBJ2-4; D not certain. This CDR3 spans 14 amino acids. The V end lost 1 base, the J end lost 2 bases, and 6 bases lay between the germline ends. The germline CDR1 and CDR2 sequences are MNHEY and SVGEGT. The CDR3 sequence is CASSYWGPKNIQYF. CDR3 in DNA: TGTGCCAGCAGTTACTGGGGTCCCAAAAACATTCAGTACTTC.

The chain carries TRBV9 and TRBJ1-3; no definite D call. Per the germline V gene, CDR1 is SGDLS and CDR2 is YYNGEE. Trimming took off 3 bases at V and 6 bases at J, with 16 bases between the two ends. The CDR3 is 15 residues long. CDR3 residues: CASSAGGLEENTIYF. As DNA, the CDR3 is TGTGCCAGCAGCGCCGGTGGTCTGGAGGAAAACACCATATATTTT.

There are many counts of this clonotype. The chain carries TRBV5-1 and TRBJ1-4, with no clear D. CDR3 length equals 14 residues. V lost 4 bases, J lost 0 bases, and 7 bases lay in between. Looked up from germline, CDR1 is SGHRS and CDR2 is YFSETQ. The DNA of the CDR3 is TGCGCCAGCAGCCCTTATGCAACTAATGAAAAACTGTTTTTT. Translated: CASSPYATNEKLFF. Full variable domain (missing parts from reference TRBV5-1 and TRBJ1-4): KAGVTQTPRYLIKTRGQQVTLSCSPISGHRSVSWYQQTPGQGLQFLFEYFSETQRNKGNFPGRFSGRQFSNSRSEMNVSTLELGDSALYLCASSPYATNEKLFFGSGTQLSVL.

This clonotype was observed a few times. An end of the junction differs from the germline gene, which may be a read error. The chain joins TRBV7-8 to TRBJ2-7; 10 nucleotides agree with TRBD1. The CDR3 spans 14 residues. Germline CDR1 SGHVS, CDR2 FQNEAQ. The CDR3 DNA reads TGTGTCAGCAGCTGGGACAGGGGCAAGGGCGAGCAGTACTTC. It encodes CVSSWDRGKGEQYF. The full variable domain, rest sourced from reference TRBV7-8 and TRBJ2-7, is GAGVSQSPRYKVAKRGQDVALRCDPISGHVSLFWYQQALGQGPEFLTYFQNEAQLDKSGLPSDRFFAERPEGSVSTLKIQRTQQEDSAVYLCVSSWDRGKGEQYFGPGTRLTVT.

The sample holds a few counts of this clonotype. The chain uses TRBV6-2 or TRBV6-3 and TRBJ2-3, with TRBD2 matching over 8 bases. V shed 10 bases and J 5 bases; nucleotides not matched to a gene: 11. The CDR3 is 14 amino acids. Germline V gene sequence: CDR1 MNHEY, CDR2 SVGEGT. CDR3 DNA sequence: TGTGCCACCGACCGGGGGGGCCCTCAAGATACGCAGTATTTT. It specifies CATDRGGPQDTQYF.

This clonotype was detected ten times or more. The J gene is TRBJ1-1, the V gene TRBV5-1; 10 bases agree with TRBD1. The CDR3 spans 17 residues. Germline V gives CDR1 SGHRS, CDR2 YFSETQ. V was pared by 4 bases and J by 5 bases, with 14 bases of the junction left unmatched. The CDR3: CASSAIPGQGLETEAFF. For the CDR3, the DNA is TGCGCCAGCAGCGCCATACCGGGACAGGGGTTGGAGACTGAAGCTTTCTTT. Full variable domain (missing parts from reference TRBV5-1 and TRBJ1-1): KAGVTQTPRYLIKTRGQQVTLSCSPISGHRSVSWYQQTPGQGLQFLFEYFSETQRNKGNFPGRFSGRQFSNSRSEMNVSTLELGDSALYLCASSAIPGQGLETEAFFGQGTRLTVV.

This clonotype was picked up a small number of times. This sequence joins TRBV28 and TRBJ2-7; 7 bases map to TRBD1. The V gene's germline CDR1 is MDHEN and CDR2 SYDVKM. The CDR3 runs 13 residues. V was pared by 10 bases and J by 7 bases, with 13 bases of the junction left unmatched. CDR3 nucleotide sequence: TGTGCCACCTCGGGACAGAACTCGGAGGAGCAGTACTTC. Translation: CATSGQNSEEQYF.

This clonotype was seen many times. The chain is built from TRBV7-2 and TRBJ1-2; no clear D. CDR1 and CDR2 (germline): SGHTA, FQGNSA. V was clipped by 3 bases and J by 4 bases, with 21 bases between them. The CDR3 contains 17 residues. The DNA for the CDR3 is TGTGCCAGCAGCTTCGAGCCGGTACAGATTGAAGTCTATGGCTACACCTTC. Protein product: CASSFEPVQIEVYGYTF.

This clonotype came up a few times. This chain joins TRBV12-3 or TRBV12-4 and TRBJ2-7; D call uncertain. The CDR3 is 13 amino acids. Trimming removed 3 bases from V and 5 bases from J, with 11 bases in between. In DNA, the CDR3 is TGTGCCAGCAGTTTTAAGGGTTTGCACGAGCAGTACTTC. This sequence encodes CASSFKGLHEQYF.

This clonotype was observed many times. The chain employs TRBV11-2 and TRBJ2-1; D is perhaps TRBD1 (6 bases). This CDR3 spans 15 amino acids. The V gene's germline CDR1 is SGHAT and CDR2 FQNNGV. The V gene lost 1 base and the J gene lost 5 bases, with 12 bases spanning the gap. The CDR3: CASSLGGGQNNEQFF. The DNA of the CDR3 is TGTGCCAGCAGCTTAGGAGGGGGTCAGAACAATGAGCAGTTCTTC.

The CDR3 DNA reads as TGTGCCAGCCGGCTTCCAGGGGCATCTCAGCCCCAGCATTTT. Translating it yields CASRLPGASQPQHF. This chain connects TRBV28 to TRBJ1-5; TRBD1 might be the D (6 bases). CDR1 and CDR2 (germline): MDHEN, SYDVKM. V lost 8 bases, J lost 6 bases, and 17 bases lay in between. The CDR3 consists of 14 residues.

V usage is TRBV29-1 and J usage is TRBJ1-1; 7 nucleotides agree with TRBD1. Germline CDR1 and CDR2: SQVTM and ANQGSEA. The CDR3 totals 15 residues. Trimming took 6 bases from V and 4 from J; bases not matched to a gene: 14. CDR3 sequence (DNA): TGCAGCGTCGCACCTACTTGGGGACAGTCCACTGAAGCTTTCTTT. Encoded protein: CSVAPTWGQSTEAFF.

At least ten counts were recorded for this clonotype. The CDR3 DNA reads TGTGCCAGCAGTTACTCGACACAAGCCAAAAACATTCAGTACTTC. Amino acid sequence: CASSYSTQAKNIQYF. The chain employs TRBV6-5 and TRBJ2-4; D call uncertain. There are 15 residues in the CDR3. V was shortened by 0 bases and J by 0 bases, with 6 bases between the two germline ends. CDR1 is MNHEY, CDR2 SVGAGI, per germline.

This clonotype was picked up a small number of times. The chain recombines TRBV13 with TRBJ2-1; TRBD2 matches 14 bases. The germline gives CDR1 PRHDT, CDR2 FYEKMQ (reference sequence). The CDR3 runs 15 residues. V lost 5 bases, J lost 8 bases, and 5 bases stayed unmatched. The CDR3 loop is CASSPRTSGGYEQFF. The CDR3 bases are TGTGCCAGCAGCCCCCGGACTAGCGGGGGGTATGAGCAGTTCTTC.

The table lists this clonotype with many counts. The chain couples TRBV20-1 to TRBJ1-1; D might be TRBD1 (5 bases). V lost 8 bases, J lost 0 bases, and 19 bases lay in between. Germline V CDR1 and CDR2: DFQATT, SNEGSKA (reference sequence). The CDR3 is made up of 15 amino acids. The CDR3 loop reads CSTRRDGLMNTEAFF. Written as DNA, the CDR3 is TGCAGTACCCGGCGGGACGGACTAATGAACACTGAAGCTTTCTTT.

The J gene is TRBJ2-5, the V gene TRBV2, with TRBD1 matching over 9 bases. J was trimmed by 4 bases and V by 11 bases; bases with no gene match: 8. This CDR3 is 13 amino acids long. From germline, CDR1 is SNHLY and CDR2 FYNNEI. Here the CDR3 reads CAGSGTGRETQYF. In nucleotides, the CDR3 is TGTGCCGGATCCGGGACAGGGAGAGAGACCCAGTACTTC. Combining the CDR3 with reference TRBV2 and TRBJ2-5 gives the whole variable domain EPEVTQTPSHQVTQMGQEVILRCVPISNHLYFYWYRQILGQKVEFLVSFYNNEISEKSEIFDDQFSVERPDGSNFTLKIRSTKLEDSAMYFCAGSGTGRETQYFGPGTRLLVL.

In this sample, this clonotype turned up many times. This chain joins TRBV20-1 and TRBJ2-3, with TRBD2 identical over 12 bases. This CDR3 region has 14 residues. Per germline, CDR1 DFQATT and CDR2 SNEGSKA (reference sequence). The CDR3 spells CRVPSGGALDTQYF. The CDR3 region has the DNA TGCAGGGTGCCTAGCGGGGGGGCATTGGATACGCAGTATTTT.